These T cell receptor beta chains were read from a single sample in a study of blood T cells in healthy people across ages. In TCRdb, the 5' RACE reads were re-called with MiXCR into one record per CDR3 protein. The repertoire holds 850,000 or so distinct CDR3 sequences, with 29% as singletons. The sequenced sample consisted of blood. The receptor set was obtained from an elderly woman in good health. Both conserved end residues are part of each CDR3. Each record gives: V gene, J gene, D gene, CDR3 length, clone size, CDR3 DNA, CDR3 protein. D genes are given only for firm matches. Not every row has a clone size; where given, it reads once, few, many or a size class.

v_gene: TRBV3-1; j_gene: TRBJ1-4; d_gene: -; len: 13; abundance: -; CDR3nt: TGTGCCAGCAGCCACTCCGGGACAGAAAAACTGTTTTTT; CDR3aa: CASSHSGTEKLFF
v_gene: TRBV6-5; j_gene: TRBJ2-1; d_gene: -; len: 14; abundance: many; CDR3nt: TGTGCCAGCAGTTACCGCACAGAATACAATGAGCAGTTCTTC; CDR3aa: CASSYRTEYNEQFF
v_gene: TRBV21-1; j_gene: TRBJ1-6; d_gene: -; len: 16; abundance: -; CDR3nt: TGTGCCAGCAGCAATAAAGTGGGAGGGGGGTACTCACCCCTCCACTTT; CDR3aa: CASSNKVGGGYSPLHF
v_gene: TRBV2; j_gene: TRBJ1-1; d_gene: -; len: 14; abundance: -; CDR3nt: TGTGCCAGCACTTGGCAGGGCGTGAACACTGAAGCTTTCTTT; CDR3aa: CASTWQGVNTEAFF
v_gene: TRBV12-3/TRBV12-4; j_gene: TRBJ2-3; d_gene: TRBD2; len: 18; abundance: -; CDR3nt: TGTGCCAGCAGTTTTCTAGCGGGCCGTAGAGCGGGAGCAGATGCGCAGTATTTT; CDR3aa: CASSFLAGRRAGADAQYF
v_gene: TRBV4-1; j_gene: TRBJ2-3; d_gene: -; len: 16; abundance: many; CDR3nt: TGCGCCAGCAGCCTGATCTCGGCGGGGGCGACAGATACGCAGTATTTT; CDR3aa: CASSLISAGATDTQYF
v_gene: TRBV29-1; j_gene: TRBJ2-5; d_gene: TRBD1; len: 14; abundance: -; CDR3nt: TGCAGCGTTGGGGGCAGGGGGTACCAAGAGACCCAGTACTTC; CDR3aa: CSVGGRGYQETQYF
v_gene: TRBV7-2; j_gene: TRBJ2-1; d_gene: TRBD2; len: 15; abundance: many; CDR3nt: TGTGCCAGCAGGCAAACGGGGGGGCCCGTCAATGAGCAGTTCTTC; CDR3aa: CASRQTGGPVNEQFF
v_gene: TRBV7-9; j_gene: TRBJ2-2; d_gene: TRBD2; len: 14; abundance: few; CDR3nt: TGTGCCAGCGACCCGGGGGGACGGACCGGGGAGCTGTTTTTT; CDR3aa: CASDPGGRTGELFF
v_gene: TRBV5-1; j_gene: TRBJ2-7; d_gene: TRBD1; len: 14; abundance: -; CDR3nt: TGCGCCAGCAGCGGCGGGACAGGGAGCTACGAGCAGTACTTC; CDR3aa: CASSGGTGSYEQYF
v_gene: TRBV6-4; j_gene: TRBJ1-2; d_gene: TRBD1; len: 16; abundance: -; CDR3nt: TGTGCCAGCAGTGTTTGGACAGGGCCGGGTACCTATGGCTACACCTTC; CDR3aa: CASSVWTGPGTYGYTF
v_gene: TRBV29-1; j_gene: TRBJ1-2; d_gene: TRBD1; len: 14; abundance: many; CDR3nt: TGCAGCGCCGTTGCCTCAGGGGGCCGCTATGGCTACACCTTC; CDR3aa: CSAVASGGRYGYTF
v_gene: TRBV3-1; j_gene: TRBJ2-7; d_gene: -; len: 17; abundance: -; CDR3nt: TGTGCCAGCAGCCAAGATGGGAAGGTTCTTAGGACCTACGAGCAGTACTTC; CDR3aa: CASSQDGKVLRTYEQYF
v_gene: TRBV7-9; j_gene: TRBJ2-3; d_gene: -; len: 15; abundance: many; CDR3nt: TGTGCCAGCAGCTTAGTACGGGGGCTCACAGATACGCAGTATTTT; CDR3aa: CASSLVRGLTDTQYF
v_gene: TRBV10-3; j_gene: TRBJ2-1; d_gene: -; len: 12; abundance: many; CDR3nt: TGTGCCATCAGTGATGCGAACAATGAGCAGTTCTTC; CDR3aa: CAISDANNEQFF
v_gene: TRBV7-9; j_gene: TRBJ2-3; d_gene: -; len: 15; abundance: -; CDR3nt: TGTGCCAGCAGCTTAGTGGCGGGACCGCCGGATACGCAGTATTTT; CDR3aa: CASSLVAGPPDTQYF